This entry is about one T cell receptor beta chain. No antigen is known for it. Sorting of CD4+ naive, central memory, regulatory and stem cell-like memory cells was performed via CD45RO/CCR7/CD25/CD127/CD95/CD27. This sample was taken from a study of beta chain features in type 1 diabetes. Study results and limitations: Researchers reported that naive, central memory and Treg TCRB repertoires appeared more similar in patients than in healthy donors. Insertion counts at VDJ junctions were lower in type 1 diabetes patients, who also showed more deletions there.

Since all of the isolated RNA was reverse transcribed, expressed TCRB transcripts were what got sequenced. Produced via immunoSEQ multiplex PCR; TCRdb's table is partial and in-frame only. This repertoire shows roughly 40,000 clones, around 45% found once; its top ten account for around 0.7%. Trimming took off 0 bases at V and 3 bases at J, with 11 bases between the two ends. The CDR3 contains 15 residues. Per germline, CDR1 LGHNA and CDR2 YNFKEQ. What was sequenced was central memory CD4+ T cells from blood. The source of this sequence is a woman aged 18-29 years in good health. The V call is TRBV4-2, the J call TRBJ1-2, with D unclear. The CDR3 loop reads CASSQDMRVDYGYTF. CDR3 DNA sequence: TGTGCCAGCAGCCAAGATATGAGGGTCGACTATGGCTACACCTTC.